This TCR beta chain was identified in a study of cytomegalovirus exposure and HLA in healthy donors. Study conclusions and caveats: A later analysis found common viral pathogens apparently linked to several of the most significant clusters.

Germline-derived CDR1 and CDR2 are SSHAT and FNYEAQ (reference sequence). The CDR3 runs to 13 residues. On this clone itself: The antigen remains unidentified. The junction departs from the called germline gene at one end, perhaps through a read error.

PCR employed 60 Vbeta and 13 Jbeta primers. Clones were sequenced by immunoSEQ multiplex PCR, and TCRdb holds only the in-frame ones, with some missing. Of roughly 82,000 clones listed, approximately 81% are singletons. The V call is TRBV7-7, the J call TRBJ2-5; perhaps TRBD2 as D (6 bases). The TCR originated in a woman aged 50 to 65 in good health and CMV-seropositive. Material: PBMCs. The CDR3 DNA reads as TGTGCTAGCAGCTTACGCGGGGAAGAGACCCAGTACTTC. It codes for CASSLRGEETQYF.